The rows below give T cell receptor beta chains drawn from one sample of a study of radiation and T cells in renal cell carcinoma. The repertoire was sequenced with immunoSEQ multiplex PCR; TCRdb's copy has only in-frame clones and lacks some. This sample carries 50,000 to 70,000 clones, 60% to 85% of them seen once, and the ten largest clones take over 5.5%. The sample was blood, taken from a patient whose treatment included radiotherapy and nephrectomy. These receptors were collected from a man aged 55 to 70 with renal cell carcinoma. Both conserved end residues are part of each CDR3. D genes are given only for firm matches. Clone size is given for some rows only: seen once, a few or many times, or a class if the clone is expanded.

size,V,D,J,CDR3,DNA
.,TRBV6-1,.,TRBJ2-3,CASSDGGSTDTQYF,TGTGCCAGCAGTGATGGGGGGAGCACAGATACGCAGTATTTT
.,TRBV7-2,TRBD1,TRBJ2-7,CASSGPGTGLTYEQYF,TGTGCCAGCAGCGGCCCCGGGACAGGGCTGACCTACGAGCAGTACTTC
.,TRBV29-1,.,TRBJ2-3,CSVASGNQNTQYF,TGCAGCGTTGCATCCGGGAATCAGAATACGCAGTATTTT
.,TRBV10-2,.,TRBJ2-3,CASSEGSLVYGDTQYF,TGCGCCAGCAGTGAGGGTAGCCTCGTGTACGGCGATACGCAGTATTTT
few,TRBV10-2,.,TRBJ1-1,CASSVTTSNTEAFF,TGCGCCAGCAGTGTTACGACATCGAACACTGAAGCTTTCTTT
.,TRBV5-4,TRBD2,TRBJ2-3,CASSSLAGATDTQYF,TGTGCCAGCAGCTCTCTAGCGGGGGCCACAGATACGCAGTATTTT
.,TRBV7-2,.,TRBJ2-7,CASSLIGAYEQYF,TGTGCCAGCAGCTTAATAGGGGCCTACGAGCAGTACTTC
.,TRBV19,.,TRBJ1-3,CASSIQSSSGNTIYF,TGTGCCAGTAGTATACAGAGTAGCTCTGGAAACACCATATATTTT
.,TRBV29-1,.,TRBJ2-3,CSVRRDTQYF,TGCAGCGTTCGTCGAGATACGCAGTATTTT
.,TRBV7-9,.,TRBJ1-2,CASSLAGNYGYTF,TGTGCCAGCAGCTTAGCAGGGAACTATGGCTACACCTTC
.,TRBV7-2,.,TRBJ2-1,CASSHSGDSSYNEQFF,TGTGCCAGCAGCCACTCGGGGGATAGCTCCTACAATGAGCAGTTCTTC
.,TRBV19,.,TRBJ1-1,CASSTQSNTEAFF,TGTGCCAGTAGTACACAATCGAACACTGAAGCTTTCTTT
.,TRBV9,.,TRBJ2-2,CASSVGRAAGELFF,TGTGCCAGCAGCGTTGGCCGGGCAGCCGGGGAGCTGTTTTTT
.,TRBV19,.,TRBJ1-1,CASTDLGLREKNTEAFF,TGTGCCAGTACGGACCTTGGTCTGAGGGAGAAGAACACTGAAGCTTTCTTT
.,TRBV15,TRBD2,TRBJ2-1,CATSSPIGGSGGASYNEQFF,TGTGCCACCAGCAGTCCGATTGGAGGTAGCGGGGGGGCGTCCTACAATGAGCAGTTCTTC
.,TRBV19,.,TRBJ2-1,CASSEGSTYNEQFF,TGTGCCAGTAGTGAGGGGAGTACCTACAATGAGCAGTTCTTC
few,TRBV7-9,.,TRBJ1-1,CASSLGTPNTEAFF,TGTGCCAGCAGCTTGGGGACACCGAACACTGAAGCTTTCTTT
.,TRBV19,.,TRBJ1-4,CASRPSTPGIGEKLFF,TGTGCCAGTAGACCCTCCACCCCAGGGATTGGTGAAAAACTGTTTTTT
.,TRBV16,.,TRBJ1-2,CASSQDNPGNYGYTF,TGTGCCAGCAGCCAAGATAATCCAGGAAACTATGGCTACACCTTC
.,TRBV9,.,TRBJ1-6,CASSVEPDNSPLHF,TGTGCCAGCAGCGTAGAACCGGATAATTCACCCCTCCACTTT
.,TRBV9,.,TRBJ1-4,CASSVGVGAKLFF,TGTGCCAGCAGCGTAGGGGTGGGGGCTAAACTGTTTTTT
.,TRBV19,.,TRBJ2-4,CASSGKGGIQYF,TGTGCCAGTAGTGGTAAGGGGGGCATTCAGTACTTC
.,TRBV30,.,TRBJ1-2,CAWSVGGERGYTF,TGTGCCTGGAGTGTAGGAGGGGAGCGTGGCTACACCTTC
.,TRBV9,.,TRBJ1-1,CASSPGDTEAFF,TGTGCCAGCAGCCCGGGCGACACTGAAGCTTTCTTT
.,TRBV27,.,TRBJ1-2,CASSSWEGDYGYTF,TGTGCCAGCAGTTCGTGGGAGGGAGACTATGGCTACACCTTC
.,TRBV5-6,TRBD1,TRBJ1-5,CASSLAGGGQPQHF,TGTGCCAGCAGCTTGGCAGGGGGTGGACAGCCCCAGCATTTT
.,TRBV6-5,.,TRBJ1-1,CASSSGVNTEAFF,TGTGCCAGCAGTTCAGGGGTTAACACTGAAGCTTTCTTT
.,TRBV14,TRBD2,TRBJ2-2,CASSVIPGLAGGRSKNTGELFF,TGTGCCAGCAGCGTAATTCCGGGACTAGCGGGGGGACGTTCTAAGAACACCGGGGAGCTGTTTTTT
.,TRBV29-1,.,TRBJ1-3,CSVGNPDSGNTIYF,TGCAGCGTGGGAAATCCAGACTCTGGAAACACCATATATTTT
.,TRBV14,.,TRBJ2-7,CASSHPVEHLAYEQYF,TGTGCCAGCAGCCACCCCGTGGAGCATCTTGCCTACGAGCAGTACTTC
.,TRBV14,.,TRBJ1-2,CASSQDRAGYTF,TGTGCCAGCAGCCAAGACAGGGCTGGCTACACCTTC
once,TRBV5-8,.,TRBJ2-2,CASSLQGAGTGELFF,TGTGCCAGCAGCTTACAGGGAGCGGGCACCGGGGAGCTGTTTTTT
.,TRBV6-5,.,TRBJ2-5,CASSPFKETQYF,TGTGCCAGCAGCCCTTTCAAAGAGACCCAGTACTTC
.,TRBV19,TRBD1,TRBJ1-2,CASSAYRGNYGYTF,TGTGCCAGTAGTGCCTACAGGGGTAACTATGGCTACACCTTC
.,TRBV5-1,TRBD1,TRBJ2-7,CASSLSREGARPNEQYF,TGCGCCAGCAGCTTGAGCCGCGAGGGGGCGAGACCAAACGAGCAGTACTTC